The present TCR beta chain was sequenced within a study of blood T cell repertoires in COVID-19. Overall study context: Researchers got acute and convalescent COVID-19 samples from the United States, Italy and Spain. T cells, B-cell-depleted T cells, or PBMCs supplied cDNA or gDNA.

Trimming stripped 2 bases from V and 0 bases from J, with 11 bases between. Per germline, CDR1 MNHNS and CDR2 SASEGT. The CDR3 runs to 16 residues. This clone turned up a few times. Sequencing used immunoSEQ multiplex PCR; TCRdb keeps in-frame clones, though not all of them. The sample has around 64,000 clones, roughly 85% seen once. V gene TRBV6-1 combines with J gene TRBJ1-3; D unclear. Sequencing was performed on peripheral blood. The sequence was obtained from a man aged 30-40 years with acute or convalescent COVID-19. Here the CDR3 reads CASSELRRYSGNTIYF. The CDR3 nucleotides read TGTGCCAGCAGTGAACTCCGGCGGTACTCTGGAAACACCATATATTTT.